Listed below are T cell receptor beta chains from one sample, sequenced in a study of cytomegalovirus exposure and HLA in healthy donors. Here immunoSEQ multiplex PCR was the method, and the copy in TCRdb shows in-frame clones only, minus some. Of about 85,000 clones listed, about 80% were seen once; the top ten hold roughly 25%. The sample taken for sequencing was PBMCs. These receptors were collected from a woman between 50 and 59 years old in good health and CMV-seropositive. The CDR3 runs from the conserved cysteine through the conserved F or W. A D gene is named only where the DNA matches it firmly. Clone sizes are given selectively: once, few, many, or a class where the clone is expanded.

TRBD2,TRBJ2-5,once,TRBV19,TGTGCCAGCTCCGGGACTAGCGGATTCCAAGAGACCCAGTACTTC,CASSGTSGFQETQYF
TRBD2,TRBJ2-3,NA,TRBV5-6,TGTGCCAGCAGTCTAACGGGAGGGCGGACAGATACGCAGTATTTT,CASSLTGGRTDTQYF
NA,TRBJ1-3,NA,TRBV5-6,TGTGCCAGCCGTAACAGGGACGAGGCTGGAAACACCATATATTTT,CASRNRDEAGNTIYF
NA,TRBJ2-3,NA,TRBV5-1,TGCGCCAGCAGCTTGAGATCTAGGTTTGATACGCAGTATTTT,CASSLRSRFDTQYF
NA,TRBJ1-1,NA,TRBV5-1,TGCGCCAGCAGCCAGAGGCGAGGTAGTGGCACTGAAGCTTTCTTT,CASSQRRGSGTEAFF
NA,TRBJ1-3,NA,TRBV19,TGTGCCAGTAGGGCGGTGAGCTCTGGAAACACCATATATTTT,CASRAVSSGNTIYF
TRBD2,TRBJ2-7,few,TRBV7-9,TGTGCCAGCAGCCCAAACCCTAGCGGGGCCTCCTACGAGCAGTACTTC,CASSPNPSGASYEQYF
TRBD2,TRBJ2-3,few,TRBV10-3,TGTGCCATCAGTGATTTATCTAGCGGGGCCCTCAGTGCAGATACGCAGTATTTT,CAISDLSSGALSADTQYF
NA,TRBJ2-1,NA,TRBV2,TGTGCCAGCAGTCAAATTAGGGGGAGATACAATGAGCAGTTCTTC,CASSQIRGRYNEQFF
NA,TRBJ2-2,NA,TRBV19,TGTGCCAGTAGTATTATGGGGGCCGCCGGGGAGCTGTTTTTT,CASSIMGAAGELFF
TRBD2,TRBJ2-3,NA,TRBV9,TGTGCCAGCAGCGGGGCCTCCGGGGGGGGCCACACAGATACGCAGTATTTT,CASSGASGGGHTDTQYF
TRBD1,TRBJ1-2,NA,TRBV19,TGTGCCAGTAGTGGACGGACAGGGGAGTGGAGTGGCTACACCTTC,CASSGRTGEWSGYTF
NA,TRBJ2-7,few,TRBV5-1,TGCGCCAGCAGCTTGGGGGGACACTTCTACGAGCAGTACTTC,CASSLGGHFYEQYF
NA,TRBJ2-7,NA,TRBV21-1,TGTGCCAGCAGCAAAGAACGACAGGGGCACCTCTCCTACGAGCAGTACTTC,CASSKERQGHLSYEQYF
TRBD2,TRBJ2-4,NA,TRBV9,TGTGCCAGCAGCGTACATAGCGGGAAAAACATTCAGTACTTC,CASSVHSGKNIQYF
NA,TRBJ2-3,NA,TRBV18,TGTGCCAGCTCACTTCTGACAGGCACAACAGATACGCAGTATTTT,CASSLLTGTTDTQYF
NA,TRBJ2-2,NA,TRBV14,TGTGCCAGCAGCCATTTAAACACCGGGGAGCTGTTTTTT,CASSHLNTGELFF
TRBD1,TRBJ1-5,NA,TRBV19,TGTGCCAGTAGTCCCCGGACAGGTCATCAGCCCCAGCATTTT,CASSPRTGHQPQHF
TRBD2,TRBJ2-3,few,TRBV4-1,TGCGCCAGCAGCCCCCAAGAGGGACTAGTCACAGATACGCAGTATTTT,CASSPQEGLVTDTQYF
NA,TRBJ2-1,NA,TRBV6-6,TGTGCCAGCAGTTTAATTAGATCCATCTCCTACAATGAGCAGTTCTTC,CASSLIRSISYNEQFF
TRBD2,TRBJ2-1,few,TRBV25-1,TGTGCCAGCAGTGAATCCCGGGGACTAGGGGGCAATGAGCAGTTCTTC,CASSESRGLGGNEQFF
NA,TRBJ2-1,NA,TRBV7-6,TGTGCCAGCAGCCGAGGGGAGGGGGGTAATGAGCAGTTCTTC,CASSRGEGGNEQFF
TRBD2,TRBJ2-3,NA,TRBV7-9,TGTGCCAGCAGCTTACTTGGTAGCGGGCATTCAGATACGCAGTATTTT,CASSLLGSGHSDTQYF
NA,TRBJ2-1,NA,TRBV6-6,TGTGCCAGCAGTTTAGACTGGTTAAGCTCCTACAATGAGCAGTTCTTC,CASSLDWLSSYNEQFF
NA,TRBJ1-1,NA,TRBV11-1,TGTGCCAGCAGCTTAGAAGGAACAGGGTGGGAAGCTTTCTTT,CASSLEGTGWEAFF
TRBD1,TRBJ2-5,NA,TRBV11-3,TGTGCCAGCAGAGGCCGAAAGGGGGCGGAGACCCAGTACTTC,CASRGRKGAETQYF
TRBD2,TRBJ2-7,NA,TRBV7-9,TGTTCCAGCAGCTTAGCAGATAGTAGGGCGGGGGTTTACGAGCAGTACTTC,CSSSLADSRAGVYEQYF
TRBD2,TRBJ2-1,NA,TRBV27,TGTGCCAGCAGAGGCGGGAGAAGCTCCTACAATGAGCAGTTCTTC,CASRGGRSSYNEQFF
NA,TRBJ1-2,NA,TRBV30,TGTGCCTGGGGCGGGGGCAGGAGGGACTATGGCTACACCTTC,CAWGGGRRDYGYTF
TRBD1,TRBJ1-3,NA,TRBV7-3,TGTGCCAGCAGCTTAAAGGCTCCTGGGACAGGTGGAAACACCATATATTTT,CASSLKAPGTGGNTIYF
TRBD1,TRBJ1-2,NA,TRBV6-5,TGTGCCAGCCTCGGCCAAGGGACAGGACATGGCTACACCTTC,CASLGQGTGHGYTF
TRBD1,TRBJ1-2,NA,TRBV2,TGTGCCAGCAGTGTGTCGACAGGGAACTATGGCTACACCTTC,CASSVSTGNYGYTF
NA,TRBJ1-1,NA,TRBV2,TGTGCCACCCCCCGGGACAAGGACACTGAAGCTTTCTTT,CATPRDKDTEAFF
TRBD1,TRBJ1-2,few,TRBV2,TGTGCCAGCAGTGAACGAGGACAGGGGGTAGGCTACACCTTC,CASSERGQGVGYTF
NA,TRBJ1-1,NA,TRBV4-1,TGCGCCAGCAGCCAAGATTTACGGGGAAGAGGGGCTTTCTTT,CASSQDLRGRGAFF
NA,TRBJ1-6,NA,TRBV25-1,TGTGCCAGCCGGTCTACGGGATATAATTCACCCCTCCACTTT,CASRSTGYNSPLHF
NA,TRBJ2-2,NA,TRBV6-1,TGTGCCAGCAGTGAAGCTCAGGGTCAAGGCCCCGGGGAGCTGTTTTTT,CASSEAQGQGPGELFF
TRBD2,TRBJ2-3,NA,TRBV9,TGTGCCAGCAGCGAAGGGAACGTGGGGCTTCTAGCGGGAGTCACAGATACGCAGTATTTT,CASSEGNVGLLAGVTDTQYF
NA,TRBJ1-2,NA,TRBV5-6,TGTGCCAGCAGCTTGCCGGGGATGGGTGGCTACACCTTC,CASSLPGMGGYTF
TRBD2,TRBJ2-5,NA,TRBV5-4,TGTGCCAGCAGCTTCTCACCTAGCGGGGAGACCCAGTACTTC,CASSFSPSGETQYF
NA,TRBJ2-7,few,TRBV23-1,TGCGCCAGCAGTCAATCGGCGATGGAACAGAAAAAGTCCTACGAGCAGTACTTC,CASSQSAMEQKKSYEQYF